This T cell receptor (beta chain) emerged from a study of patients and donors after allogeneic stem cell transplantation. Germline-derived CDR1 and CDR2 are LGHDT and YNNKEL (reference sequence). The CDR3 spans 15 residues. V was trimmed by 0 bases and J by 3 bases, leaving 11 bases between them. MiXCR was run by TCRdb on the RT-PCR reads, yielding one entry per CDR3 protein. The table lists roughly 230,000 distinct CDR3 sequences, 12% to 15% of them singletons. This clonotype was observed a handful of times. The sequence was obtained from a human donor who was either an allogeneic HSCT recipient or a stem cell or donor lymphocyte infusion donor (not recorded which). It is not recorded whose cells these are; they may come from a transplant donor. The chain joins TRBV3-1 to TRBJ2-5; D is unclear. Sequencing input: blood, either unsorted or a sorted T cell fraction (not recorded which). CDR3 sequence (DNA): TGTGCCAGCAGCCAAGATCAAGCTGGGAAAGAGACCCAGTACTTC. Protein: CASSQDQAGKETQYF.